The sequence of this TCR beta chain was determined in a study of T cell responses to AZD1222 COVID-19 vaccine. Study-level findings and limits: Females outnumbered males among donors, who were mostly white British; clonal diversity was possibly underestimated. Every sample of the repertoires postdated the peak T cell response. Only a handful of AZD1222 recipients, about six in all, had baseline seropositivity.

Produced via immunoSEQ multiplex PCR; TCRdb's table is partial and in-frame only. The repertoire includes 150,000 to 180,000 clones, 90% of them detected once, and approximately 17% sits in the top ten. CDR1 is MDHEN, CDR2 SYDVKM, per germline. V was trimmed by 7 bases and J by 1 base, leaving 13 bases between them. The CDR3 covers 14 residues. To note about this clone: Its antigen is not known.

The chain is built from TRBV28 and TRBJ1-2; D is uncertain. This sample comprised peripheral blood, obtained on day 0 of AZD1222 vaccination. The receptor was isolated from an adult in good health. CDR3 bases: TGTGCCAGCACTAAAACAGCGGATAACTATGGCTACACCTTC. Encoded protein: CASTKTADNYGYTF.